By share, the clone carrying this TCR beta chain ranks as medium-sized. Its antigen remains unidentified. V lost 8 bases and J lost 5, with 27 bases in between. The germline CDR1 and CDR2 sequences are SGHVS and FQNEAQ. The CDR3 runs to 17 residues. The data are from a study of vaccination and CD4 T cells after COVID-19. At the level of the study: Cells received overlapping spike peptides from SARS-CoV-2, HCoV-NL63, HCoV-OC43 and HCoV-229E as stimulation. Some control cultures received a CEFX pool, which served as the positive control. Others received an HIV-1 Nef pool or no peptide. Broader study findings: Convalescent patients studied were relatively few, and early post-infection timepoints were absent.

The treatment was: 10-day PBMC culture with coronavirus spike peptide pools or control peptides (ViraFEST assay). T cells were expanded with peptide pools, and expanded clonotypes were identified by TCR sequencing. Cultured CD4+ T cell DNA was sequenced using the Oncomine TCR Beta short-read assay. TCRdb recomputed calls from the PCR reads with MiXCR, one row per CDR3 protein. The table includes about 9,600 distinct CDR3 sequences, approximately 25% detected once. This rearrangement joins TRBV7-8 to TRBJ2-5; the D gene is possibly TRBD1 (6 bases). Sequencing used CD4+ T cells from blood, cultured in vitro, obtained after SARS-CoV-2 vaccination. The TCR comes from a human donor who had recovered from COVID-19. The CDR3: CASRPPSSGGASETQYF. For the CDR3, the DNA is TGTGCCAGCCGACCTCCCTCGTCTGGGGGCGCGTCGGAGACCCAGTACTTC.